This paragraph reports one TCR beta chain. Its specificity is not known. The data are from a study of T cell repertoires in cytomegalovirus infection. Study in general: It can be stated that public TCR beta signatures indicated CMV infection as well as a matching HLA type. The study's findings and limits: What dominated the ex vivo response were HLA-C-restricted CMV-specific TCR beta clonotypes.

Deletions cut 2 bases from V and 8 bases from J, with 18 bases between. There are 15 residues in the CDR3. CDR1 is MNHEY, CDR2 SVGAGI, per germline. TCRdb re-derived calls from the reads in MiXCR, one entry per CDR3 protein. The data show some 800,000 distinct CDR3 sequences, 30% to 35% seen once. This chain joins TRBV6-5 and TRBJ1-2; no reliable D call. The starting material was cultured CD8+ T cells from PBMCs, obtained from culture after CMV antigen stimulation. This clonotype originated in a human donor in good health (CMV status not recorded). Some clones in this sample may be carry-over from other donors' samples. In DNA, the CDR3 is TGTGCCAGCAGTTACAGGGCAGCCGCTTCGTGGGGCTACACCTTC. It specifies CASSYRAAASWGYTF.